Following are 31 T cell receptor beta chains from one sample sequenced in a study of tissue T cells after allogeneic stem cell transplantation. Sample time point: mouse harvest day 14 after allogeneic transplant. Mouse grafts combined 10^7 T-cell-depleted bone marrow cells with 10^6 splenic CD5+ T cells. Profiled with immunoSEQ multiplex PCR; TCRdb holds only in-frame clones, not every one. The table records about 5,900 clones, roughly 52% of them present only once. Sequenced: gut tissue. The source of these receptors is a female BALB/c mouse given C57BL/6 T cells with graft-versus-host disease after an allogeneic hematopoietic cell transplant.

Concerning this clone itself: Gene names and germline match the mouse. The read ends 1 residue before the CDR3 terminus; that terminus is restored from the germline J gene. The chain uses TRBV26 and TRBJ1-1; no definite D call. Germline CDR1 is KGHPV and CDR2 is FQNQEV (reference sequence). The CDR3 is made up of 12 amino acids. The germline V and J ends were trimmed by 4 bases and 3 bases, with 6 bases remaining between them. CDR3 bases read: TGTGCCAGCAGTCCGACGTACACAGAAGTCTTC. Translated, it gives CASSPTYTEVF. The full-length CDR3 reads as CASSPTYTEVFF.

This clone is medium-sized within its sample. The listed genes are named as in mouse. The CDR3 end lies 1 residue beyond the end of the read and is filled in from the germline J gene. The chain joins TRBV3 to TRBJ2-7, with 9 bases lining up with TRBD2. The junction had 3 bases not matched to a gene; V was cut back by 2 bases and J by 4 bases. This CDR3 comprises 14 residues. The germline V gene has CDR1 SNHLY and CDR2 FYNGKV (reference sequence). Incomplete CDR3 DNA: TGTGCCAGCAGCTTAAGCTGGGGGGGTTATGAACAGTAC. It encodes CASSLSWGGYEQY. The entire CDR3 is CASSLSWGGYEQYF.

Comment on this clone: The germline and genes are mouse ones. The read terminates 1 residue before the CDR3 end, so the remaining end is supplied by the germline J gene. The V and J genes are TRBV31 and TRBJ2-1; TRBD2 matches at 10 bases. Germline loops: CDR1 GKSSPN, CDR2 SITVG. The trim removed 0 bases at V and 3 bases at J, leaving 2 bases unmatched. This CDR3 is 15 amino acids long. CDR3 bases read: TGTGCCTGGAGTCTTCGGACTGGGGGCTATGCTGAGCAGTTC. Its protein product is CAWSLRTGGYAEQF. The complete CDR3 reads CAWSLRTGGYAEQFF.

Comment on this clone: Gene labels here are mouse ones. The CDR3 end is not reached by the read, which stops 1 residue before it; the germline J gene fills it in. V gene TRBV26 combines with J gene TRBJ1-1, with D tentatively TRBD1 (6 bases). In germline, CDR1 is KGHPV, CDR2 FQNQEV (reference sequence). There are 15 residues in the CDR3. The ends were cut back, 3 bases at V and 0 bases at J, with 11 bases in the middle. CDR3 in amino acids: CASSLSGTSNTEVFF. CDR3 DNA (partial): TGTGCCAGCAGTCTCTCCGGGACATCAAACACAGAAGTCTTC.

With regard to this clone: The gene symbols are mouse symbols. The read comes to an end 1 residue before the CDR3 does, leaving the germline J gene to fill in the end. The genes are TRBV3 and TRBJ2-1, with TRBD2 identical over 10 bases. This CDR3 has 13 amino acids. Per germline, CDR1 SNHLY and CDR2 FYNGKV (reference sequence). The V segment lost 7 bases and the J segment 6 bases; nucleotides outside the gene matches: 3. The CDR3 protein is CASTLGGLAEQFF. The DNA read from the CDR3 is TGTGCCAGCACCCTGGGGGGGCTTGCTGAGCAGTTC.

With regard to this clone: At one boundary the junction diverges from the germline segment, which might be a read error. The germline and genes are mouse ones. Read coverage stops 1 residue before the CDR3 terminus; the germline J gene supplies the remainder. The chain employs TRBV12-2 and TRBJ1-4; 9 nucleotides agree with TRBD1. Germline assignment: CDR1 SGHLS and CDR2 HYDKME. This CDR3 comprises 16 residues. The CDR3 bases that were read are TGTGCCAGCTCTCGTGGGACAGGGAGGACCAACGAAGGATTATTT. Protein product: CASSRGTGRTNEGLF. The full CDR3 reads CASSRGTGRTNEGLFF.

For this clone: Gene names and germline match the mouse. The read comes to an end 1 residue before the CDR3 does, leaving the germline J gene to fill in the end. The chain couples TRBV26 to TRBJ2-5, with 7 bases identical to TRBD2. This CDR3 is 16 amino acids long. V shed 3 bases, J shed 0 bases, and the junction held 6 bases outside the gene matches. Germline V gene data show CDR1 as KGHPV and CDR2 as FQNQEV (reference sequence). The DNA read from the CDR3 is TGTGCCAGCAGTCTTACTGGGGCCTTTAACCAAGACACCCAGTAC. The encoded protein is CASSLTGAFNQDTQY. The entire CDR3 protein is CASSLTGAFNQDTQYF.

Turning to this clone: Gene names denote mouse genes. The read halts 1 residue ahead of the CDR3 end, with the missing end drawn from the germline J gene. V is TRBV17 and J is TRBJ2-4; a weak D match, TRBD2 (5 bases). The CDR3 consists of 14 residues. The germline gives CDR1 MNHDT, CDR2 YYDKIL. Between the trimmed V and J ends, which lost 0 bases and 2 bases, there was a span of 6 bases. The sequenced part of the CDR3 DNA is TGTGCTAGCAGTAGAGATGGGGTTCAAAACACCTTGTAC. This codes for CASSRDGVQNTLY. Given in full, the CDR3 is CASSRDGVQNTLYF.

About this clone: The gene names here belong to mouse. The CDR3 goes on 1 residue after the read ends, and that part is filled in from the germline J gene. The chain recombines TRBV15 with TRBJ2-2; D may be TRBD1 (6 bases). The CDR3 is made up of 14 amino acids. Germline V lookup: CDR1 SGHND, CDR2 FRSKSL. The germline V and J ends were trimmed by 5 bases and 4 bases, with 11 bases remaining between them. The CDR3 protein is CASSDTGFTGQLYF. Partial CDR3 DNA: TGTGCCAGCAGTGATACAGGGTTCACCGGGCAGCTCTAC.

In its sample, this clone is medium-sized. Genes and germline come from the mouse. The read comes to an end 1 residue before the CDR3 does, leaving the germline J gene to fill in the end. The V and J genes are TRBV12-2 and TRBJ2-3; the D is unclear. CDR1 is SGHLS, CDR2 HYDKME, per germline. The V end was cut by 2 bases, the J end by 0 bases, with 8 bases between. This CDR3 has 14 residues. The DNA read from the CDR3 is TGTGCCAGCTCTCAAAGACTTAGTGCAGAAACGCTGTAT. Translation: CASSQRLSAETLY. The CDR3 as a whole reads CASSQRLSAETLYF.

This clone was seen a handful of times. Genes here carry mouse names. The read ends 1 residue before the CDR3 terminus; that terminus is restored from the germline J gene. This sequence joins TRBV13-2 and TRBJ2-7; D uncertain. Germline V lookup: CDR1 NNHNN, CDR2 SYGAGS (reference sequence). V was cut by 3 bases and J by 5 bases, with 3 bases left in between. The CDR3 spans 10 residues. The sequenced part of the CDR3 DNA is TGTGCCAGCGGTGGGAATGAACAGTAC. This codes for CASGGNEQY. The full CDR3 sequence reads CASGGNEQYF.

With regard to this clone: Germline and genes: mouse. The CDR3 is CASSWGDQDTQYF. The CDR3 bases that were read are TGTGCCAGCAGCTGGGGAGACCAAGACACCCAGTAC. The chain has TRBV4 and TRBJ2-5; D unclear. The read ends 1 residue before the CDR3 terminus; that terminus is restored from the germline J gene. The CDR3 is 13 residues long. V lost 4 bases, J lost 1 base, and 6 bases lay in between. Germline V gene data show CDR1 as LGHDT and CDR2 as YNNKQL (reference sequence).

Worth noting for this clone: Germline and genes: mouse. The CDR3 end lies 1 residue beyond the end of the read and is filled in from the germline J gene. The V call is TRBV12-1, the J call TRBJ1-1, with 8 bases fitting TRBD1. Germline V CDR1 and CDR2: SGHSN, HYEKVE. Losses at the gene ends were 7 bases for V and 0 bases for J; bases not matched to a gene: 3. The CDR3 totals 13 residues. The CDR3 reads CASSGQANTEVFF. The part of the CDR3 DNA that was read is TGTGCCAGTTCGGGACAGGCAAACACAGAAGTCTTC.

A word on this clone: Mouse names are used for the genes. The read ends 1 residue before the CDR3 terminus; that terminus is restored from the germline J gene. The chain has TRBV19 and TRBJ2-1; 8 bases fit TRBD2. The CDR3 runs 14 residues. Germline lookup yields CDR1 FNHDT and CDR2 SITEND (reference sequence). Trimming at V came to 2 bases and at J to 3 bases, leaving 1 base not matched to a gene. The covered CDR3 bases are TGTGCCAGCAGTATTGGGGGGGTCTATGCTGAGCAGTTC. It codes for CASSIGGVYAEQF. In full, the CDR3 reads CASSIGGVYAEQFF.

Details on this clone: Gene labels here are mouse ones. The CDR3 is cut off 1 residue early in the read; its end comes from the germline J gene. This chain connects TRBV26 to TRBJ1-1; no firm D call. V lost 1 base and J 3 bases, leaving 6 bases between the germline ends. The CDR3 covers 13 residues. Germline V gives CDR1 KGHPV, CDR2 FQNQEV (reference sequence). The CDR3 reads CASSLWEDTEVFF. CDR3 bases read: TGTGCCAGCAGTCTGTGGGAGGACACAGAAGTCTTC.

Note on this clone: Gene names and germline refer to mouse. The CDR3 is cut off 1 residue early in the read; its end comes from the germline J gene. The V and J genes are TRBV3 and TRBJ2-1; TRBD2 matches 11 bases. The CDR3 runs 14 residues. CDR1 is SNHLY, CDR2 FYNGKV, per germline (reference sequence). J was trimmed by 8 bases and V by 4 bases; bases with no gene match: 4. Incomplete CDR3 DNA: TGTGCCAGCAGCTCCGGGACTGGGGGCCCTGAGCAGTTC. Residues: CASSSGTGGPEQF. The complete CDR3 sequence is CASSSGTGGPEQFF.

A word on this clone: Each gene name is a mouse one. Sequencing ends 1 residue short of the CDR3 end; the germline J gene provides the rest. The rearrangement links TRBV26 to TRBJ2-2; TRBD1 aligns across 10 bases. There are 14 residues in the CDR3. V lost 8 bases, J lost 2 bases, and 2 bases stayed unmatched. Germline V gene data show CDR1 as KGHPV and CDR2 as FQNQEV (reference sequence). Here the CDR3 reads CASGDRGNTGQLYF. The sequenced CDR3 bases are TGTGCCAGCGGGGACAGGGGTAACACCGGGCAGCTCTAC.

This clone was counted a few times. Germline and genes here are mouse. The CDR3 extends 1 residue past the end of the read, so its final part is completed from the germline J gene. The chain couples TRBV12-2 to TRBJ1-3, with no clear D. This CDR3 spans 15 amino acids. Germline CDR1 SGHLS, CDR2 HYDKME. Trimming removed 0 bases at V and 0 bases at J, with 8 bases between. The covered CDR3 bases are TGTGCCAGCTCTCTCGCGAGACGTTCTGGAAATACGCTCTAT. Translating it yields CASSLARRSGNTLY. In full, the CDR3 reads CASSLARRSGNTLYF.

On this clone: Any gene name here is a mouse gene name. The read terminates 1 residue before the CDR3 end, so the remaining end is supplied by the germline J gene. This chain connects TRBV13-1 to TRBJ2-5; TRBD2 aligns across 11 bases. CDR3 length equals 16 residues. CDR1 is NSHNY, CDR2 SYGAGN, per germline. V lost 5 bases and J lost 0; bases outside the gene matches: 5. CDR3 bases read: TGTGCCAGCAGCCGGGGACTGGGGGTTAACCAAGACACCCAGTAC. Protein: CASSRGLGVNQDTQY. The entire CDR3 protein is CASSRGLGVNQDTQYF.

This clone was seen a handful of times. The genes and germline here are from mouse. The sequence runs out 1 residue before the end of the CDR3; the remainder is reconstructed from the germline J gene. This chain joins TRBV26 and TRBJ1-1; weak D call: TRBD1 (5 bases). CDR1 and CDR2 from the germline V gene are KGHPV and FQNQEV (reference sequence). Trimming took 3 bases from V and 1 from J, leaving 6 bases between them. This CDR3 has 13 amino acids. The CDR3 sequence: CASSLQGNTEVFF. The CDR3 DNA, read in part, is TGTGCCAGCAGTCTCCAGGGAAACACAGAAGTCTTC.

On this clone itself: Each gene name is a mouse one. Read sequence stops 1 residue before the CDR3 end, and the germline J gene provides the missing end. The chain recombines TRBV14 with TRBJ1-1; TRBD1 matches at 7 bases. The J segment lost 5 bases and the V segment lost 4 bases, leaving 5 bases of the junction unmatched. The germline gives CDR1 SGHDT, CDR2 FRDEAV. CDR3 length: 13 residues. Partial CDR3 DNA: TGTGCCAGCAGTCCAAAACAGGGGACAGAAGTCTTC. This codes for CASSPKQGTEVF. The entire CDR3 protein reads CASSPKQGTEVFF.

On this clone: The listed genes are named as in mouse. The read terminates 1 residue ahead of where the CDR3 ends, so the germline J gene completes it. This chain connects TRBV26 to TRBJ2-2, with D unresolved. CDR1 KGHPV and CDR2 FQNQEV come from the germline V gene (reference sequence). Trimming took off 1 base at V and 2 bases at J, with 5 bases between the two ends. The CDR3 is 14 amino acids. CDR3: CASSLLGNTGQLYF. CDR3 DNA, as far as it was read: TGTGCCAGCAGTCTGTTGGGTAACACCGGGCAGCTCTAC.

Comment on this clone: Just one base apart from a much larger clone, this may be a read error. Mouse gene names and germline throughout. The CDR3 end is not reached by the read, which stops 1 residue before it; the germline J gene fills it in. The chain employs TRBV26 and TRBJ1-4; no clear D. There are 13 residues in the CDR3. Trimming cost V 4 bases and J 1 base, with 4 bases left between them. In germline, CDR1 is KGHPV, CDR2 FQNQEV (reference sequence). The DNA read from the CDR3 is TGTGCCAGCAGTCGGGGTTCCAACGAAAGATTATTT. This sequence encodes CASSRGSNERLF. From start to end, the CDR3 is CASSRGSNERLFF.

Note on this clone: Gene labels here are mouse ones. The observed sequence ends 1 residue before the CDR3 terminus, with the missing tail filled in from the germline J gene. This chain joins TRBV26 and TRBJ2-3; 7 bases match TRBD2. The CDR3 consists of 14 residues. CDR1 is KGHPV and CDR2 is FQNQEV in the germline V gene (reference sequence). After removal of 6 bases from V and 0 bases from J, the junction contained 3 bases not matched to a gene. The DNA read from the CDR3 is TGTGCCAGCAGGCTGGGGGATAGTGCAGAAACGCTGTAT. Its protein product is CASRLGDSAETLY. The entire CDR3 protein reads CASRLGDSAETLYF.

This clone was seen just once. Germline and genes here are mouse. The observed sequence ends 1 residue before the CDR3 terminus, with the missing tail filled in from the germline J gene. The genes are TRBV3 and TRBJ1-1, with TRBD1 as a possible D gene (5 bases). CDR3 length equals 15 residues. Germline V gives CDR1 SNHLY, CDR2 FYNGKV (reference sequence). Trimming cost V 3 bases and J 0 bases, with 11 bases left between them. CDR3 loop: CASSFSDIANTEVFF. CDR3 bases read: TGTGCCAGCAGCTTTTCGGACATAGCAAACACAGAAGTCTTC.

Concerning this clone itself: Gene and germline names: mouse. The CDR3 is cut off 1 residue early in the read; its end comes from the germline J gene. J is TRBJ2-5 and V is TRBV26, with TRBD1 identical over 9 bases. With 4 bases clipped from V and 8 bases from J, the junction kept 4 bases outside the gene matches. Germline values: CDR1 KGHPV, CDR2 FQNQEV (reference sequence). The CDR3 is 13 amino acids. The CDR3 loop reads CASSQDRGGTQYF. CDR3 DNA, as far as it was read: TGTGCCAGCAGTCAGGACAGGGGTGGCACCCAGTAC.

Concerning this clone itself: Gene names are the mouse ones. The DNA read from the CDR3 is TGTGCCAGCAGCTTGGGGGACCAGGCTCCGCTT. This gives the protein CASSLGDQAPL. The full CDR3 protein reads CASSLGDQAPLF. V is TRBV3 and J is TRBJ1-5; D is perhaps TRBD1 (5 bases). The read gets to within 1 residue of the CDR3 end, and the germline J gene fills in the rest. The ends were cut back, 3 bases at V and 5 bases at J, with 5 bases in the middle. Germline CDR1 SNHLY, CDR2 FYNGKV (reference sequence). The CDR3 totals 12 residues.

Turning to this clone: Mouse germline and gene names are used. With the read ending 1 residue before the CDR3 end, the germline J gene is used to fill in that end. The rearrangement joins TRBV1 to TRBJ2-1; TRBD1 matches at 8 bases. This CDR3 spans 16 amino acids. Germline CDR1 NSQYPW, CDR2 LRSPGD (reference sequence). With 1 base clipped from V and 1 base from J, the junction kept 3 bases outside the gene matches. CDR3 DNA (partial): TGCACCTGCAGTGCAGCCCGGGACAGGAACTATGCTGAGCAGTTC. Protein sequence: CTCSAARDRNYAEQF. The CDR3, in full, reads CTCSAARDRNYAEQFF.

About this clone: Mouse germline and gene names are used. The read ends 1 residue shy of where the CDR3 ends; the end is completed using the germline J gene. The chain couples TRBV13-2 to TRBJ2-3; 10 positions agree with TRBD2. Germline V gene data show CDR1 as NNHNN and CDR2 as SYGAGS (reference sequence). CDR3 size: 15 residues. J was trimmed by 3 bases and V by 2 bases; bases with no gene match: 3. The sequenced part of the CDR3 DNA is TGTGCCAGCGGTGACCTGGGGGGGCGGGCAGAAACGCTGTAT. It translates to CASGDLGGRAETLY. The whole CDR3 protein is CASGDLGGRAETLYF.

For this clone: Gene and germline names: mouse. The read ends 1 residue before the CDR3 terminus; that terminus is restored from the germline J gene. The rearrangement joins TRBV3 to TRBJ2-1; 8 nucleotides align to TRBD2. CDR1 SNHLY and CDR2 FYNGKV come from the germline V gene (reference sequence). Losses at the gene ends were 1 base for V and 7 bases for J; bases not matched to a gene: 3. This CDR3 is 14 amino acids long. The covered CDR3 bases are TGTGCCAGCAGCTTAGTTCTGGGGGGAGCTGAGCAGTTC. Encoded protein: CASSLVLGGAEQF. The CDR3 reads in full as CASSLVLGGAEQFF.

A remark on this clone: Gene names refer to mouse genes. The read terminates 1 residue before the CDR3 end, so the remaining end is supplied by the germline J gene. The chain links TRBV16 to TRBJ1-3; 7 bases line up with TRBD1. The CDR3 contains 15 residues. The junction had 2 bases not matched to a gene; V was cut back by 1 base and J by 2 bases. CDR1 and CDR2 (germline): SGHSA, FRNQAP. CDR3 bases read: TGTGCAAGCAGCTTAGTTCAGGGGGCTGGAAATACGCTCTAT. This translates into CASSLVQGAGNTLY. The full-length CDR3 reads as CASSLVQGAGNTLYF.